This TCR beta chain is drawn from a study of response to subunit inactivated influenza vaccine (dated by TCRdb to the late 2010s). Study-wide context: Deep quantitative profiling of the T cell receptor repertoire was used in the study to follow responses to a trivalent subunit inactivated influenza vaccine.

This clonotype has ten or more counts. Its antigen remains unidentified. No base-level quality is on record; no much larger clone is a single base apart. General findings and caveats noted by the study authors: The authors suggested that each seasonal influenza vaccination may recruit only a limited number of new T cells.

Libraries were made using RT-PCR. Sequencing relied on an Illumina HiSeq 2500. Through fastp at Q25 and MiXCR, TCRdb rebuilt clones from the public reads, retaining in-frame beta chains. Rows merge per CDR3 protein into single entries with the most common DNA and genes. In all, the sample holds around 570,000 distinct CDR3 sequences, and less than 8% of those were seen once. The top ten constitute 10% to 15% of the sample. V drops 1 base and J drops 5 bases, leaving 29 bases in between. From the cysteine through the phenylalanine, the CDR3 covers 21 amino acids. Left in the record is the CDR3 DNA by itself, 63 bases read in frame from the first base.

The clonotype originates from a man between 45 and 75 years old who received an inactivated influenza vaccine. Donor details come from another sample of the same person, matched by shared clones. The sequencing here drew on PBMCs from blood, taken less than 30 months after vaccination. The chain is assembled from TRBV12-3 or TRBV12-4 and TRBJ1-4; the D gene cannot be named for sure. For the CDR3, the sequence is CASSLVLRYGRDTTLNEKLFF. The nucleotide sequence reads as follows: TGTGCCAGCAGTTTAGTCCTTCGGTATGGGAGAGACACGACTTTAAATGAAAAACTGTTTTTT.